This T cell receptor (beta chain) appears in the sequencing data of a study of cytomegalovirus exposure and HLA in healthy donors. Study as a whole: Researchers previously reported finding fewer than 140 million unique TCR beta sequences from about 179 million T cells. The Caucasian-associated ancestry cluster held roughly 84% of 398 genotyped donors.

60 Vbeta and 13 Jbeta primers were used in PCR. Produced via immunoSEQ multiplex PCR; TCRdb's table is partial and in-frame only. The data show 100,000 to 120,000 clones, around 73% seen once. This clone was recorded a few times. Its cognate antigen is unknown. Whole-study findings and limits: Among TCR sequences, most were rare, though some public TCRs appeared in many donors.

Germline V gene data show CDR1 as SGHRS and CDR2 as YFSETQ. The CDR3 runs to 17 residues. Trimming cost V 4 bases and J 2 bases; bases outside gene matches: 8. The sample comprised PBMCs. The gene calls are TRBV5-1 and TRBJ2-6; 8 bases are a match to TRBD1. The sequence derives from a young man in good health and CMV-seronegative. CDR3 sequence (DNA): TGCGCCAGCAGCCCCGATCCACAGGGGGCTGGGGCCAACGTCCTGACTTTC. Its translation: CASSPDPQGAGANVLTF.